The TCR beta chain described here comes from a study of control samples from healthy donors and cancer patients. Clones were read by immunoSEQ multiplex PCR, and TCRdb kept only the in-frame ones, dropping some. Of under 300,000 clones in the sample, about 80% were seen once. This clone has just a few counts. CDR3 size: 15 residues. V shed 2 bases, J shed 5 bases, and the junction held 4 bases outside the gene matches. Germline CDR1 reads LNHDA; CDR2 reads SQIVND (reference sequence). Sequenced sample: PBMCs. This TCR derives from a woman in her sixties with lung cancer. The rearrangement uses TRBV19 and TRBJ2-7; 12 nucleotides line up with TRBD1. CDR3 loop: CASSITGTGGNEQYF. The CDR3 nucleotides read TGTGCCAGTAGTATAACCGGGACAGGGGGCAACGAGCAGTACTTC.